A single count supports the clone carrying this T cell receptor beta chain. The trim removed 8 bases at V and 5 bases at J, leaving 13 bases unmatched. This CDR3 region has 15 residues. Germline V gene lookup returns CDR1 ENHRY and CDR2 SYGVKD. These data come from a study of T cells in localized non-small cell lung cancer. Assay used: immunoSEQ multiplex PCR; TCRdb lists only in-frame clones, some missing. The table records about 70,000 clones, roughly 84% of them present only once. The rearrangement links TRBV10-3 to TRBJ2-3, with TRBD2 identical over 7 bases. Sequenced material: peripheral blood, taken before any cancer treatment. This TCR was recovered from a female donor of 60 years or more with stage I lung adenocarcinoma. CDR3 nucleotides: TGTGCCATCGGAAGAGGCGGGGGACCGGGAGATACGCAGTATTTT. This gives the protein CAIGRGGGPGDTQYF.